A selection of T cell receptor beta chains follows, all from one sample in a study of blood T cell repertoires in COVID-19. Only in-frame clones appear in the TCRdb table, and some are missing; sequencing was by immunoSEQ multiplex PCR. The profile shows roughly 130,000 clones, about 86% of them singletons. The sample taken for sequencing was PBMCs or T cells enriched from blood (not recorded which). The receptors originated from a woman between 50 and 59 years old who had recovered from COVID-19. Both conserved end residues are part of each CDR3. Fields, in order: clone size, V gene, CDR3 length, D gene, J gene, CDR3 protein, CDR3 DNA. D genes are given only for firm matches. Some rows mark clone size as missing; the rest say once, few, many or name a class of expanded clone.

>-|TRBV6-5|13|TRBD2|TRBJ2-1
CASSRGGYNEQFF
TGTGCCAGCAGCCGCGGGGGGTACAATGAGCAGTTCTTC
>-|TRBV11-2|15|-|TRBJ1-3
CASSLAGHSGNTIYF
TGTGCCAGCAGCTTAGCCGGACACTCTGGAAACACCATATATTTT
>-|TRBV6-4|16|-|TRBJ2-1
CASSEKAGKIYNEQFF
TGTGCCAGCAGTGAAAAGGCAGGGAAAATTTACAATGAGCAGTTCTTC
>-|TRBV25-1|14|TRBD1|TRBJ2-5
CASRGQGLAETQYF
TGTGCCAGCCGCGGACAGGGTCTCGCAGAGACCCAGTACTTC
>-|TRBV30|13|TRBD1|TRBJ1-3
CAWKQGAGNTIYF
TGTGCCTGGAAACAGGGGGCTGGAAACACCATATATTTT
>-|TRBV6-5|14|-|TRBJ2-3
CASSYSRNTDTQYF
TGTGCCAGCAGTTACTCGAGGAACACAGATACGCAGTATTTT
>-|TRBV7-9|11|-|TRBJ1-1
CASSRYTEAFF
TGTGCCAGCAGCCGTTACACTGAAGCTTTCTTT
>-|TRBV10-1|14|-|TRBJ2-7
CATQAGGSSYEQYF
TGCGCTACTCAGGCCGGGGGAAGCTCCTACGAGCAGTACTTC
>once|TRBV11-2|12|-|TRBJ2-5
CASSNYGMAQYF
TGTGCCAGCAGCAATTACGGGATGGCCCAGTACTTC
>-|TRBV29-1|14|-|TRBJ1-5
CSVEVSGGGQPQHF
TGCAGCGTTGAGGTATCCGGGGGTGGTCAGCCCCAGCATTTT
>-|TRBV19|13|-|TRBJ1-2
CASRDSINYGYTF
TGTGCCAGTAGGGACAGTATTAACTATGGCTACACCTTC
>-|TRBV4-3|14|-|TRBJ2-7
CASSQGASSYEQYF
TGCGCCAGCAGCCAGGGGGCGTCATCCTACGAGCAGTACTTC
>-|TRBV10-3|15|TRBD1|TRBJ1-1
CAITPRTGVNTEAFF
TGTGCCATCACCCCCCGGACAGGGGTGAACACTGAAGCTTTCTTT
>-|TRBV19|17|-|TRBJ1-1
CASTPGLLLGVNTEAFF
TGTGCCAGTACCCCGGGACTCCTATTAGGGGTGAACACTGAAGCTTTCTTT
>-|TRBV2|14|TRBD1|TRBJ2-5
CASSSAQGVGTQYF
TGTGCCAGCAGTTCAGCTCAGGGGGTCGGGACCCAGTACTTC
>-|TRBV14|12|-|TRBJ2-1
CASSQGGDEQFF
TGTGCCAGCAGCCAAGGGGGCGATGAGCAGTTCTTC
>once|TRBV20-1|13|-|TRBJ2-7
CSASAAGNGEQYF
TGCAGTGCTAGTGCGGCAGGCAACGGCGAGCAGTACTTC
>-|TRBV5-1|18|TRBD2|TRBJ2-1
CASSLQPPELAGGLVKFF
TGCGCCAGCAGCTTACAGCCGCCGGAGCTAGCGGGGGGGCTTGTGAAGTTCTTC
>-|TRBV5-8|17|-|TRBJ2-5
CASSPGPVGAFSGTQYF
TGTGCCAGCAGCCCTGGCCCGGTGGGTGCGTTCAGCGGGACCCAGTACTTC
>-|TRBV7-8|14|TRBD1|TRBJ1-1
CASSKQGFNTEAFF
TGTGCCAGCAGCAAACAGGGGTTTAACACTGAAGCTTTCTTT
>-|TRBV3-1/TRBV3-2|17|TRBD2|TRBJ2-5
CASSPPGLAVGGETQYF
TGTGCCAGCAGCCCACCGGGACTAGCGGTCGGGGGGGAGACCCAGTACTTC
>-|TRBV4-1|16|TRBD1|TRBJ2-7
CASSQHTGGSSYEQYF
TGCGCCAGCAGCCAACATACAGGGGGGAGCTCCTACGAGCAGTACTTC
>-|TRBV6-5|13|-|TRBJ2-3
CASSYGGSDTQYF
TGTGCCAGCAGTTATGGGGGGTCAGATACGCAGTATTTT
>-|TRBV27|16|-|TRBJ2-4
CASSTRGHLAKNIQYF
TGTGCCAGTTCGACACGGGGACACCTAGCCAAAAACATTCAGTACTTC
>-|TRBV7-9|13|-|TRBJ1-5
CASSHRSNQPQHF
TGTGCCAGCAGCCACAGAAGCAATCAGCCCCAGCATTTT
>once|TRBV19|15|TRBD2|TRBJ2-1
CASSIDGLARNEQFF
TGTGCCAGTAGTATTGACGGACTAGCGAGGAATGAGCAGTTCTTC
>-|TRBV5-1|15|TRBD2|TRBJ2-1
CASRGTSGPYNEQFF
TGCGCCAGCAGAGGGACTAGCGGGCCCTACAATGAGCAGTTCTTC
>-|TRBV4-1|15|TRBD1|TRBJ1-4
CASFGSGTANEKLFF
TGCGCCAGTTTCGGCTCCGGGACAGCTAATGAAAAACTGTTTTTT
>once|TRBV10-3|13|-|TRBJ1-1
CAISEFGFRGAFF
TGTGCCATCAGTGAATTCGGGTTCAGGGGAGCTTTCTTT
>-|TRBV19|15|TRBD2|TRBJ2-3
CASGRLAVSTDTQYF
TGTGCCAGTGGTCGACTAGCGGTTAGCACAGATACGCAGTATTTT
>-|TRBV6-5|15|TRBD2|TRBJ2-1
CASRLTSGAYNEQFF
TGTGCCAGCAGACTAACTAGCGGGGCATACAATGAGCAGTTCTTC
>-|TRBV19|13|-|TRBJ1-1
CASGAGTNTEAFF
TGTGCCAGTGGGGCAGGCACGAACACTGAAGCTTTCTTT
>-|TRBV21-1|12|-|TRBJ2-7
CARRGCVIEQYF
TGTGCCAGAAGGGGCTGCGTAATCGAGCAGTACTTC
>-|TRBV6-5|15|TRBD1|TRBJ1-4
CATRIDRATNEKLFF
TGTGCCACCAGGATCGACAGGGCAACTAATGAAAAACTGTTTTTT
>-|TRBV2|12|-|TRBJ1-6
CASSEIGSPLHF
TGTGCCAGCAGTGAAATCGGGTCACCCCTCCACTTT
>-|TRBV5-1|14|TRBD1|TRBJ1-6
CASSTQGAGSPLHF
TGCGCCAGCAGTACCCAGGGGGCAGGTTCACCCCTCCACTTT
>once|TRBV11-3|14|TRBD1|TRBJ2-7
CASSPWTGVGEQYF
TGTGCCAGCAGCCCCTGGACAGGGGTAGGCGAGCAGTACTTC
>-|TRBV18|17|TRBD1|TRBJ2-7
CASSPSRDRGRPYEQYF
TGTGCCAGCTCACCATCCAGAGACAGGGGGCGCCCCTACGAGCAGTACTTC
>-|TRBV27|13|TRBD2|TRBJ2-5
CGSAGGSPETQYF
TGTGGCTCGGCGGGGGGCTCTCCAGAGACCCAGTACTTC
>-|TRBV6-4|13|TRBD1|TRBJ1-2
CASSETGQFGYTF
TGTGCCAGCAGTGAGACAGGGCAGTTTGGCTACACCTTC
>once|TRBV11-3|14|-|TRBJ2-7
CASSSAREPYEQYF
TGTGCCAGCAGCTCCGCGAGGGAACCCTACGAGCAGTACTTC
>few|TRBV29-1|12|TRBD1|TRBJ1-1
CSARQGSTEAFF
TGCAGCGCCCGACAGGGGAGCACTGAAGCTTTCTTT
>-|TRBV7-9|13|TRBD1|TRBJ2-3
CASSPGQGRTQYF
TGTGCCAGCAGCCCAGGACAGGGGCGTACGCAGTATTTT
>once|TRBV30|13|-|TRBJ1-1
CAWSRFMNTEAFF
TGTGCCTGGAGTCGGTTCATGAACACTGAAGCTTTCTTT
>-|TRBV7-9|18|TRBD1|TRBJ2-2
CASSPKPRDRDSSGELFF
TGTGCCAGCAGCCCGAAACCAAGGGACAGGGATAGTTCCGGGGAGCTGTTTTTT
>-|TRBV18|12|TRBD2|TRBJ2-7
CASSGGVNEQYF
TGTGCCAGCTCGGGGGGGGTCAACGAGCAGTACTTC
>-|TRBV6-1|17|-|TRBJ1-2
CASSDTTTDGGGRGYTF
TGTGCCAGCAGTGACACTACGACCGATGGCGGGGGCAGGGGCTACACCTTC